This is a list of T cell receptor beta chains from one sample in a study of blood T cell repertoires in COVID-19. TCRdb's table, derived via immunoSEQ multiplex PCR, lists solely in-frame clones and lacks some. The sample records nearly 80,000 clones, about 93% being singletons. The sequenced sample consisted of peripheral blood. The receptors shown here come from a woman older than 75 with acute or convalescent COVID-19. The CDR3 runs from the conserved cysteine through the conserved F or W. A D gene is named only where the DNA matches it firmly. Rows may omit the clone size; those that give it use once, few, many or a size class.

CDR3 protein	CDR3 DNA	D gene	V gene	J gene	clone size
CASSLARGTDSTDTQYF	TGTGCCAGCAGCTTAGCCCGGGGGACTGATAGCACAGATACGCAGTATTTT	-	TRBV11-1	TRBJ2-3	-
CASSKMAGVTDTQYF	TGTGCCAGTAGTAAAATGGCGGGAGTTACAGATACGCAGTATTTT	TRBD2	TRBV19	TRBJ2-3	once
CASSLSLGALKMNTEAFF	TGTGCCAGCAGTTTATCGCTGGGGGCCCTCAAAATGAACACTGAAGCTTTCTTT	-	TRBV27	TRBJ1-1	-
CASSQGQGGVTNEKLFF	TGTGCCAGCAGCCAAGGACAGGGGGGGGTGACTAATGAAAAACTGTTTTTT	TRBD1	TRBV4-2	TRBJ1-4	few
CASTPQGPHQPQHF	TGTGCCAGCACCCCACAGGGGCCCCATCAGCCCCAGCATTTT	TRBD1	TRBV6-2/TRBV6-3	TRBJ1-5	-
CASSLQGALSYEQYF	TGTGCCAGCAGCTTACAGGGGGCCCTTTCCTACGAGCAGTACTTC	TRBD1	TRBV7-8	TRBJ2-7	-
CSARTGTGTSSTNEKLFF	TGCAGCGCACGCACCGGGACAGGGACATCTTCAACTAATGAAAAACTGTTTTTT	TRBD1	TRBV29-1	TRBJ1-4	-
CASSLVTPHTEAFF	TGTGCCAGCAGTCTCGTGACACCACACACTGAAGCTTTCTTT	-	TRBV5-6	TRBJ1-1	-
CASSVLGQTNQPQHF	TGTGCCAGCAGCGTCTTAGGACAGACTAATCAGCCCCAGCATTTT	-	TRBV9	TRBJ1-5	-
CASSPGGGPSAEQFF	TGTGCCAGCAGCCCCGGGGGGGGACCAAGTGCGGAGCAGTTCTTC	TRBD2	TRBV7-2	TRBJ2-1	-
CASSERQGSTDTQYF	TGTGCCAGCAGTGAGAGACAGGGAAGCACAGATACGCAGTATTTT	TRBD1	TRBV6-1	TRBJ2-3	-
CSVEVGQNRYGYTF	TGCAGCGTTGAAGTGGGACAGAACCGCTATGGCTACACCTTC	TRBD1	TRBV29-1	TRBJ1-2	once
CASGRREYQETQYF	TGTGCCAGCGGGCGGCGGGAGTACCAAGAGACCCAGTACTTC	TRBD2	TRBV28	TRBJ2-5	-
CASSQIGQGGRDTQYF	TGTGCCAGCAGCCAAATCGGACAGGGAGGCCGGGATACGCAGTATTTT	TRBD1	TRBV6-6	TRBJ2-3	-
CASSLSGQGTGNTIYF	TGCGCCAGCAGCCTCTCGGGACAGGGAACAGGAAACACCATATATTTT	TRBD1	TRBV5-1	TRBJ1-3	-
CASSFGGTRRTGELFF	TGTGCCAGCAGCTTTGGAGGGACGAGGAGGACCGGGGAGCTGTTTTTT	-	TRBV5-4	TRBJ2-2	few
CASSESGVTGELFF	TGCGCCAGCAGCGAGAGCGGAGTAACCGGGGAGCTGTTTTTT	-	TRBV5-1	TRBJ2-2	-
CASSWAPTTGGVNVLTF	TGCGCCAGCAGCTGGGCCCCTACCACAGGGGGAGTCAACGTCCTGACTTTC	TRBD1	TRBV5-1	TRBJ2-6	once
CASRGSGYTEAFF	TGTGCCAGCAGGGGCTCCGGCTACACTGAAGCTTTCTTT	-	TRBV2	TRBJ1-1	-
CASRTTGQETQYF	TGTGCCAGCAGGACGACAGGGCAGGAGACCCAGTACTTC	TRBD1	TRBV6-5	TRBJ2-5	-
CASSPSFGDLNYGYTF	TGTGCCAGCAGCCCTAGTTTCGGGGATCTTAACTATGGCTACACCTTC	-	TRBV7-2	TRBJ1-2	-
CASRTDLLSNEQFF	TGTGCCAGCAGGACAGATTTATTGTCCAATGAGCAGTTCTTC	-	TRBV2	TRBJ2-1	-
CASSPGGVLGEKLFF	TGCGCCAGCAGCCCGGGAGGTGTTTTGGGTGAAAAACTGTTTTTT	-	TRBV5-1	TRBJ1-4	few
CASRRGPGNTIYF	TGTGCCAGTAGGAGGGGGCCAGGAAACACCATATATTTT	TRBD1	TRBV19	TRBJ1-3	-
CASSMGDRGYTDTQYF	TGCGCCAGCAGCATGGGGGACAGGGGGTACACAGATACGCAGTATTTT	TRBD1	TRBV5-1	TRBJ2-3	-
CATSRGRTGFQPQHF	TGTGCCACCAGCAGAGGAAGGACAGGGTTCCAGCCCCAGCATTTT	TRBD1	TRBV15	TRBJ1-5	-
CASSTGLATDTQYF	TGTGCCAGCAGCACCGGACTAGCAACAGATACGCAGTATTTT	TRBD2	TRBV5-5	TRBJ2-3	-
CASSLNTNYGYTF	TGTGCCAGCAGCTTAAACACGAACTATGGCTACACCTTC	-	TRBV11-2	TRBJ1-2	-
CASTPGAGLREKLFF	TGTGCCAGCACCCCAGGGGCCGGATTGAGAGAAAAACTGTTTTTT	-	TRBV7-8	TRBJ1-4	-
CASSSGQGWFNQPQHF	TGTGCCAGCAGTTCGGGACAGGGTTGGTTCAATCAGCCCCAGCATTTT	TRBD1	TRBV6-5	TRBJ1-5	-
CASRTSGGANEQFF	TGTGCCAGCAGGACAAGCGGGGGGGCCAATGAGCAGTTCTTC	TRBD2	TRBV13	TRBJ2-1	-
CASSADRGIRTEAFF	TGCGCCAGCAGCGCGGACAGGGGAATTAGGACTGAAGCTTTCTTT	TRBD1	TRBV5-1	TRBJ1-1	-
CASSLSGAHEKLFF	TGTGCCAGCAGTTTATCAGGGGCTCATGAAAAACTGTTTTTT	-	TRBV28	TRBJ1-4	-
CASSFSGQAYEQYF	TGTGCCAGCAGTTTTAGCGGGCAAGCCTACGAGCAGTACTTC	TRBD2	TRBV2	TRBJ2-7	-
CASSLGGTGWHYGYTF	TGTGCCAGCAGCTTGGGGGGGACAGGGTGGCACTATGGCTACACCTTC	TRBD1	TRBV5-4	TRBJ1-2	-
CASSPRTGYEQFF	TGCGCCAGCAGCCCTAGGACAGGGTACGAGCAGTTCTTC	TRBD1	TRBV5-1	TRBJ2-1	-
CASSSVQGVLRNEQFF	TGTGCCAGCAGCTCGGTACAGGGGGTTTTGCGCAATGAGCAGTTCTTC	TRBD1	TRBV7-9	TRBJ2-1	-
CASSSGTGNRYTF	TGTGCCAGTAGTTCCGGGACAGGGAACCGCTACACCTTC	TRBD1	TRBV19	TRBJ1-2	few
CASSRTGAGTEAFF	TGCGCCAGCAGCCGTACAGGGGCGGGCACTGAAGCTTTCTTT	TRBD1	TRBV4-1	TRBJ1-1	-
CASSRRVGGEMKKLFF	TGTGCCAGCTCACGCCGAGTCGGAGGGGAGATGAAAAAACTGTTTTTT	-	TRBV18	TRBJ1-4	-
CASSFPDQPQHF	TGTGCCAGCAGTTTCCCAGATCAGCCCCAGCATTTT	-	TRBV6-2/TRBV6-3	TRBJ1-5	once